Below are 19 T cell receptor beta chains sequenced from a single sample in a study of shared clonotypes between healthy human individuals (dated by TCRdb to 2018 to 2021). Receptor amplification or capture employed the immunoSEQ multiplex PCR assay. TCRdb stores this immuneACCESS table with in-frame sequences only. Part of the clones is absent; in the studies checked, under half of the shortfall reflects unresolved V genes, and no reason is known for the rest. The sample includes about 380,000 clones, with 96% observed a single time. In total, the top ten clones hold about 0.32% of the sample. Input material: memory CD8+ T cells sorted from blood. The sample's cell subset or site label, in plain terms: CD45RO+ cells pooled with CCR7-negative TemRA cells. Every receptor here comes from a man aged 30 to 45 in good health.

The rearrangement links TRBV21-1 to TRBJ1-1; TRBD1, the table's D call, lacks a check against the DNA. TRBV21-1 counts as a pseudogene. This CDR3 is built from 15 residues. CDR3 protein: CASSSLYRGYTEAFF. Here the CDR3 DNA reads TGTGCCAGCAGCTCACTTTACAGGGGGTACACTGAAGCTTTCTTT.

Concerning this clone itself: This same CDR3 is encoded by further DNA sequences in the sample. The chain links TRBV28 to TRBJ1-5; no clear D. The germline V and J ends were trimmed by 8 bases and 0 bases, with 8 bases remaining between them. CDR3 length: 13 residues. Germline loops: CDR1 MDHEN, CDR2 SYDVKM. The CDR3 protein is CASSRDSNQPQHF. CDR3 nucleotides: TGTGCCAGCTCTAGGGATAGCAATCAGCCCCAGCATTTT.

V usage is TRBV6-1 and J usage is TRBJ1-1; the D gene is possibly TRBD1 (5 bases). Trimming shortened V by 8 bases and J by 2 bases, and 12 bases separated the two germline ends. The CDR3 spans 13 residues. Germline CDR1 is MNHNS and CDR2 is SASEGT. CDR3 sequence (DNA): TGTGCCAGCGGCCGAGACAGAAACACTGAAGCTTTCTTT. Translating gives CASGRDRNTEAFF.

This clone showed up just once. The CDR3 loop is CSVRTGSGETQYF. The CDR3 bases are TGCAGCGTCCGAACAGGGTCGGGGGAGACCCAGTACTTC. The chain is built from TRBV29-1 and TRBJ2-5, with a weak D call TRBD1 (6 bases). Trimming shortened V by 6 bases and J by 5 bases, and 16 bases separated the two germline ends. Germline-derived CDR1 and CDR2 are SQVTM and ANQGSEA. This CDR3 contains 13 residues.

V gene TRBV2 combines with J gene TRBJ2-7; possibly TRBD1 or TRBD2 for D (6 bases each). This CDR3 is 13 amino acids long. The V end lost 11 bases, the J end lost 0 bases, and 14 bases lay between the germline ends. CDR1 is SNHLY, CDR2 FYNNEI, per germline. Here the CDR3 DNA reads TGTGCCGGCCGGCGGGACACCTCCTACGAGCAGTACTTC. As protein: CAGRRDTSYEQYF. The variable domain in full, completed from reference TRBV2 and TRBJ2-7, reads EPEVTQTPSHQVTQMGQEVILRCVPISNHLYFYWYRQILGQKVEFLVSFYNNEISEKSEIFDDQFSVERPDGSNFTLKIRSTKLEDSAMYFCAGRRDTSYEQYFGPGTRLTVT.

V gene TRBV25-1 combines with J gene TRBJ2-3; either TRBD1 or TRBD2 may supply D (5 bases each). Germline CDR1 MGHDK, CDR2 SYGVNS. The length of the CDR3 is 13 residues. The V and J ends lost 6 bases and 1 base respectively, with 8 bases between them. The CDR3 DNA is TGTGCCAGCAGCTTGGGGGGCACAGATACGCAGTATTTT. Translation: CASSLGGTDTQYF.

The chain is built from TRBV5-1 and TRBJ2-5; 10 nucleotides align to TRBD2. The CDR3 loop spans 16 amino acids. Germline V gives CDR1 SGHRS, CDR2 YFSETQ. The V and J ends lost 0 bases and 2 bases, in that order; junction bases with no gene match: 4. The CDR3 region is CASSLALAGGQETQYF. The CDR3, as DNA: TGCGCCAGCAGCTTGGCCTTAGCGGGAGGTCAAGAGACCCAGTACTTC.

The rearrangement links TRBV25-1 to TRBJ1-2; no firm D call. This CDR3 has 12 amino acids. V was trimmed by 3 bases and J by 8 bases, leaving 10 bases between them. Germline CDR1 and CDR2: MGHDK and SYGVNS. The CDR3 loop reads CASSESGRGYTF. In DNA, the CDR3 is TGTGCCAGCAGTGAGTCCGGGCGCGGCTACACCTTC.

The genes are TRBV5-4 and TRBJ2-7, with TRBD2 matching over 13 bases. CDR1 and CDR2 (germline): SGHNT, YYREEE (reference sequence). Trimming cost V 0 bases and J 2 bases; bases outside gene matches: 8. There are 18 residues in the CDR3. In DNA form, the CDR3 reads TGTGCCAGCAGCTTGGCCATAAGGACTAGCGGGAGTCCCTACGAGCAGTACTTC. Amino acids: CASSLAIRTSGSPYEQYF.

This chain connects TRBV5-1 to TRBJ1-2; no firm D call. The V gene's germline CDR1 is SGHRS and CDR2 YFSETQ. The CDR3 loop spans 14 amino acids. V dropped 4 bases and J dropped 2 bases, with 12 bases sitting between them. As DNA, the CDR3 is TGCGCCAGCAGCCCCCAAAACAAAAACTATGGCTACACCTTC. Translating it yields CASSPQNKNYGYTF.

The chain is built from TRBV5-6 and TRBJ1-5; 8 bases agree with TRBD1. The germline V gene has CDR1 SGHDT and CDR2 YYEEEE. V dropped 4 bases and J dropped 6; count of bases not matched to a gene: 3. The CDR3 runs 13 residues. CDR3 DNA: TGTGCCAGCAGCCCGGGGACAGGTCAGCCCCAGCATTTT. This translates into CASSPGTGQPQHF.

This chain's CDR3 is CAISAMGTNYEQYF. CDR3 nucleotide sequence: TGTGCCATCAGTGCGATGGGGACAAACTACGAGCAGTACTTC. V is TRBV10-3 and J is TRBJ2-7; the D gene is possibly TRBD1 (6 bases). V lost 4 bases, J lost 3 bases, and 13 bases lay in between. Looked up from germline, CDR1 is ENHRY and CDR2 is SYGVKD. The CDR3 length is 14 residues.

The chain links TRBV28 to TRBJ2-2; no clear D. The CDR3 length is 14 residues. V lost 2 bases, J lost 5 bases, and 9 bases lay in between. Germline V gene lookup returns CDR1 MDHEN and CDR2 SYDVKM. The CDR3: CASSLNTWTGELFF. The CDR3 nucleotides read TGTGCCAGCAGTTTAAACACGTGGACCGGGGAGCTGTTTTTT.

The CDR3 nucleotides are TGTGCCAGCAGTATCGCTAGCGGAGCCTACGAGCAGTACTTC. Protein product: CASSIASGAYEQYF. The chain has TRBV28 and TRBJ2-7; 7 bases match TRBD2. Germline values: CDR1 MDHEN, CDR2 SYDVKM. J lost 2 bases, V lost 5 bases, and 6 bases had no gene match. CDR3 length: 14 amino acids. Full variable domain (missing parts from reference TRBV28 and TRBJ2-7): DVKVTQSSRYLVKRTGEKVFLECVQDMDHENMFWYRQDPGLGLRLIYFSYDVKMKEKGDIPEGYSVSREKKERFSLILESASTNQTSMYLCASSIASGAYEQYFGPGTRLTVT.

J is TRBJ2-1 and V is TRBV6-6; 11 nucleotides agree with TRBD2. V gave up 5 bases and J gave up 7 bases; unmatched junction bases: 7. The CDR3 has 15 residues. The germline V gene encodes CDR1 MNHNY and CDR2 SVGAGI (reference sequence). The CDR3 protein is CASSVTSGRSNEQFF. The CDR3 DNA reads TGTGCCAGCAGTGTTACTAGCGGGAGATCTAATGAGCAGTTCTTC.

The CDR3 sequence is CASSLLVEDTQYF. DNA of the CDR3: TGTGCCAGCAGCTTGCTAGTGGAGGATACGCAGTATTTT. The chain uses TRBV7-2 and TRBJ2-3; D is ambiguous. Germline V gene lookup returns CDR1 SGHTA and CDR2 FQGNSA. V was shortened by 3 bases and J by 6 bases, with 10 bases between the two germline ends. The CDR3 runs to 13 residues.

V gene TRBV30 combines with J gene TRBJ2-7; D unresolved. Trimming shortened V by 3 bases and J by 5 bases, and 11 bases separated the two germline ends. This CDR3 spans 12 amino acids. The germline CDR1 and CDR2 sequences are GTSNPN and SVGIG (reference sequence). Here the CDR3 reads CAWRGYPDEQYF. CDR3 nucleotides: TGTGCCTGGAGGGGCTACCCCGACGAGCAGTACTTC.

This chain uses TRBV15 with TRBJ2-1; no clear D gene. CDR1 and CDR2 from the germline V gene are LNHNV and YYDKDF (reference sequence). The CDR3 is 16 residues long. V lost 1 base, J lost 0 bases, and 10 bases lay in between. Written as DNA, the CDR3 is TGTGCCACCAGCAGAGGGGGAACGTCCTCCTACAATGAGCAGTTCTTC. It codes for CATSRGGTSSYNEQFF.

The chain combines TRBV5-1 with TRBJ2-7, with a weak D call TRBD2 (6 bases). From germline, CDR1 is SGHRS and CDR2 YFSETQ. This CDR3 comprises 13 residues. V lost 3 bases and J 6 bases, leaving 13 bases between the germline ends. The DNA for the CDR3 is TGCGCCAGCAGCTCGATGGGACTTGTCGAGCAGTACTTC. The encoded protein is CASSSMGLVEQYF. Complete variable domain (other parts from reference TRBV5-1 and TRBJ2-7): KAGVTQTPRYLIKTRGQQVTLSCSPISGHRSVSWYQQTPGQGLQFLFEYFSETQRNKGNFPGRFSGRQFSNSRSEMNVSTLELGDSALYLCASSSMGLVEQYFGPGTRLTVT.